The 5 T cell receptor beta chains below all came from one sample that was sequenced in a study of regulatory T cells in long-lasting Graves disease (dated by TCRdb to the early 2020s). Per the publication, the time point label means: persistent/refractory GD, antithyroid drugs over 5 years with positive TRAb. For both TCR sequencing and RNA sequencing, RNA was extracted from PBMCs in TRIzol. Library preparation employed multiplex PCR. The run used an Illumina HiSeq 4000. CDR3 regions were amplified by Arm-PCR with iRepertoire HTBI primers to construct TCR beta libraries. Using fastp trimming at Q25 and MiXCR clonotype assembly, TCRdb reanalyzed the public sequencing data and kept in-frame beta chains. Each CDR3 protein appears once, grouped with its most common genes and DNA. This sample is represented by about 430,000 distinct CDR3 sequences; approximately 22% of them were singletons. The ten largest clonotypes hold around 15% of the sample.

Sequences were derived from peripheral blood mononuclear cells (PBMCs), sampled when the disease was refractory, from a patient treated with antithyroid drugs. The receptor set was obtained from a female donor with Graves disease.

This clonotype appeared many times. This chain joins TRBV3-1 and TRBJ2-7; unclear D gene. V lost 0 bases, J lost 3 bases, and 6 bases lay in between. The CDR3 covers 13 residues. Germline V CDR1 and CDR2: LGHDT, YNNKEL (reference sequence). CDR3 amino acids: CASSQDPYYEQYF. CDR3 nucleotide sequence: TGTGCCAGCAGCCAAGATCCCTACTACGAGCAGTACTTC.

The V gene is TRBV28, the J gene TRBJ2-3; D not certain. V lost 10 bases and J 6 bases, leaving 11 bases between the germline ends. CDR3 length: 11 amino acids. In germline, CDR1 is MDHEN, CDR2 SYDVKM. CDR3 region: CATCLEDTQYF. The CDR3 nucleotides are TGTGCCACCTGCTTGGAGGATACGCAGTATTTT.

The genes are TRBV7-2 and TRBJ2-5; possible D gene TRBD2, 5 bases. The CDR3 consists of 15 residues. Deletions cut 1 base from V and 5 bases from J, with 14 bases between. From germline, CDR1 is SGHTA and CDR2 FQGNSA. CDR3 in amino acids: CASSLESGGWETQYF. CDR3 nucleotide sequence: TGTGCCAGCAGCTTAGAAAGCGGAGGTTGGGAGACCCAGTACTTC.

The gene calls are TRBV7-2 and TRBJ2-1, with D uncertain. The CDR3 has 12 amino acids. V was clipped by 0 bases and J by 13 bases, with 10 bases between them. CDR1 SGHTA and CDR2 FQGNSA come from the germline V gene. In nucleotides, the CDR3 is TGTGCCAGCAGCTTAGCGTGGAGACAACAGTTCTTC. As protein: CASSLAWRQQFF.

Worth noting for this clonotype: One end of the junction is discordant with germline, which a read error may explain. J is TRBJ2-7 and V is TRBV5-5; D could derive from TRBD1 or TRBD2 (5 bases each). The length of the CDR3 is 14 residues. Germline V gene sequence: CDR1 SGHKS, CDR2 YYEKEE (reference sequence). DNA of the CDR3: TGTGCCAGCAGCCTGTCCGGGACGGAATACGGGCAGTACTTC. As protein: CASSLSGTEYGQYF.